These 6 T cell receptor beta chains share one sample of origin, sequenced in a study of blood T cell repertoires in COVID-19. Profiling relied on immunoSEQ multiplex PCR, and the TCRdb table lists in-frame clones only, not all of them. The sample shows 130,000 to 150,000 clones, roughly 89% of them seen only once. Sequenced sample: peripheral blood. Source of these receptors: a woman in her 50s with acute or convalescent COVID-19.

The chain combines TRBV7-9 with TRBJ1-1; TRBD1 matches at 10 bases. J was trimmed by 4 bases and V by 1 base; bases with no gene match: 9. Per the germline V gene, CDR1 is SEHNR and CDR2 is FQNEAQ (reference sequence). The CDR3 has 17 amino acids. CDR3 bases: TGTGCCAGCAGCTTAGAGCCGGGACAGGGGTCGGGCACTGAAGCTTTCTTT. This gives the protein CASSLEPGQGSGTEAFF.

The chain employs TRBV5-1 and TRBJ2-7, with a possible D match to TRBD2 (6 bases). V was clipped by 2 bases and J by 6 bases, with 15 bases between them. This CDR3 has 14 residues. Germline CDR1 is SGHRS and CDR2 is YFSETQ. CDR3 amino acids: CASSLWGGRGEQYF. CDR3 in DNA: TGCGCCAGCAGCTTATGGGGAGGTAGGGGCGAGCAGTACTTC.

V is TRBV19 and J is TRBJ1-1, with TRBD1 matching over 7 bases. There are 14 residues in the CDR3. V trimming: 5 bases; J trimming: 4 bases; junction bases outside the gene matches: 7. Germline V gene lookup returns CDR1 LNHDA and CDR2 SQIVND (reference sequence). CDR3 in amino acids: CASSSAGGRTEAFF. DNA of the CDR3: TGTGCCAGTAGTTCAGCAGGGGGACGCACTGAAGCTTTCTTT. Using reference TRBV19 and TRBJ1-1 for the parts outside the CDR3, the full variable domain is DGGITQSPKYLFRKEGQNVTLSCEQNLNHDAMYWYRQDPGQGLRLIYYSQIVNDFQKGDIAEGYSVSREKKESFPLTVTSAQKNPTAFYLCASSSAGGRTEAFFGQGTRLTVV.

The chain couples TRBV5-5 to TRBJ2-7, with 7 positions matching TRBD1. The germline gives CDR1 SGHKS, CDR2 YYEKEE (reference sequence). Trimming took 3 bases from V and 3 from J; bases not matched to a gene: 15. The CDR3 covers 17 residues. CDR3 nucleotide sequence: TGTGCCAGCAGCTCGGGGTTCGGACAGGCGGACCTCTACGAGCAGTACTTC. Its protein product is CASSSGFGQADLYEQYF. Filled out from reference TRBV5-5 and TRBJ2-7, the complete variable domain reads DAGVTQSPTHLIKTRGQQVTLRCSPISGHKSVSWYQQVLGQGPQFIFQYYEKEERGRGNFPDRFSARQFPNYSSELNVNALLLGDSALYLCASSSGFGQADLYEQYFGPGTRLTVT.

The V gene is TRBV5-6, the J gene TRBJ2-3; unclear D gene. Trimming stripped 3 bases from V and 7 bases from J, with 12 bases between. This CDR3 has 13 residues. Germline assignment: CDR1 SGHDT and CDR2 YYEEEE. The DNA for the CDR3 is TGTGCCAGCAGCTCAATCATTAGTTATACGCAGTATTTT. It encodes CASSSIISYTQYF.

Only a few counts were recorded for this clone. The V and J genes are TRBV7-3 and TRBJ2-1; 8 bases fit TRBD2. The junction had 8 bases not matched to a gene; V was cut back by 1 base and J by 9 bases. The CDR3 spans 15 residues. Germline V lookup: CDR1 SGHTA, CDR2 FQGTGA. The CDR3 DNA sequence: TGTGCCAGCAGCTTAAACGGGAGGGCCCTGGGTGAGCAGTTCTTC. Encoded protein: CASSLNGRALGEQFF.